These T cell receptor beta chains were read from a single sample in a study of blood T cells in healthy people across ages. TCRdb fed the 5' RACE reads into MiXCR, producing one record per CDR3 protein. The sample consists of 650,000 to 800,000 distinct CDR3 sequences, 40% to 50% of them appearing once. Sequencing was performed on blood. These receptor sequences come from a man in his sixties in good health. The CDR3 runs from the conserved cysteine through the conserved F or W. D genes are given only for firm matches. Clone size is given for some rows only: seen once, a few or many times, or a class if the clone is expanded.

v_gene,j_gene,d_gene,abundance,CDR3nt,CDR3aa
TRBV12-3/TRBV12-4,TRBJ2-1,TRBD2,few,TGTGCCAGCAGACTAGCGGGGGGGCAGGGGCAGTTCTTT,CASRLAGGQGQFF
TRBV28,TRBJ2-7,NA,NA,TGTGCCAGCAGTTTAGCGACCTACTACGAGCAGTACTTC,CASSLATYYEQYF
TRBV7-2,TRBJ1-1,NA,NA,TGTGCCAGCAGCTTGGGGGCGGGGGGCGGCACTGAAGCTTTCTTT,CASSLGAGGGTEAFF
TRBV13,TRBJ2-3,TRBD2,NA,TGTGCCAGCAGCTCCGGGACTAGCGGGGACACAGATACGCAGTATTTT,CASSSGTSGDTDTQYF
TRBV29-1,TRBJ1-2,NA,NA,TGCTGCGTTGCGGGGGCCTGGAACTATGGCTACACCTTC,CCVAGAWNYGYTF
TRBV3-1,TRBJ2-7,TRBD2,few,TGTGCCAGCAGCCAAGTTTTGGGGACTAGCGGGATGCTCTACGAGCAGTACTTC,CASSQVLGTSGMLYEQYF
TRBV29-1,TRBJ2-1,TRBD2,few,TGCAGCGTTAGTAGCGGGGGGGCCCATGAGCAGTTCTTC,CSVSSGGAHEQFF
TRBV24-1,TRBJ1-5,NA,NA,TGTGCCACCAGTGATAACTCGGGACATAGCAATCAGCCCCAGCATTTT,CATSDNSGHSNQPQHF
TRBV7-9,TRBJ2-5,NA,NA,TGTGCCAGCAGCTTAGATCCCCGGAAGCCGTGGGGGCAAGAGACCCAGTACTTC,CASSLDPRKPWGQETQYF
TRBV20-1,TRBJ2-1,TRBD2,few,TGCAGTGCTAGAAAGACTAGCGGGGGAAGCAATGAGCAGTTCTTC,CSARKTSGGSNEQFF
TRBV15,TRBJ1-2,NA,NA,TGTGCCACCTGCAGCGCTCCTAGGGGCGTTGGGGGCTACACCTTC,CATCSAPRGVGGYTF
TRBV12-3/TRBV12-4,TRBJ2-1,TRBD2,many,TGTGCCAGCAGTTCAGAGCGGGGGTATGAGCAGTTCTTC,CASSSERGYEQFF
TRBV29-1,TRBJ2-7,NA,NA,TGCAGCGTTGGGCGGACCGGGCCCTACGAGCAGTACTTC,CSVGRTGPYEQYF
TRBV5-1,TRBJ1-4,NA,NA,TGCGCCAGCAGCTTGGGGGTACAGAGAACTAATGAAAAACTGTTTTTT,CASSLGVQRTNEKLFF
TRBV28,TRBJ1-2,NA,NA,TGTGCCAGCACGTCCGGGTTGGGTCCCTATGGCTACACCTTC,CASTSGLGPYGYTF
TRBV4-3,TRBJ2-3,TRBD1,NA,TGCGCCAGCAGCCGGCGCTTGTTCCTGGGACAGGGGGACACAGATACGCAGTATTTT,CASSRRLFLGQGDTDTQYF
TRBV6-5,TRBJ2-5,NA,NA,TGTGCCAGCAGAGACACGGAGACCCAGTACTTC,CASRDTETQYF
TRBV5-1,TRBJ1-1,TRBD1,NA,TGCGCCAGCAGCCGAACGCCGGACAGGGGAGACACTGAAGCTTTCTTT,CASSRTPDRGDTEAFF
TRBV6-1,TRBJ2-3,NA,NA,TGTGCCAGCAGTGAATTTGGGGGCCCTTCCACAGATACGCAGTATTTT,CASSEFGGPSTDTQYF
TRBV7-2,TRBJ2-3,NA,NA,TGTGCCAGCAGCGCCCAGCGGAGGGGGAGCACAGATACGCAGTATTTT,CASSAQRRGSTDTQYF
TRBV4-1,TRBJ2-1,TRBD1,few,TGCGCCAGCAGCACACCGGGACAGTCGTATGAGCAGTTCTTC,CASSTPGQSYEQFF
TRBV18,TRBJ2-7,NA,NA,TGTGCCAGCTCACCGGGAAGGGGCGGCGAGCAGTACTTC,CASSPGRGGEQYF
TRBV5-1,TRBJ2-6,NA,NA,TGCGCCAGCAGCTTGGCCGGGCTGGGGGACTCTGGGGCCAACGTCCTGACTTTC,CASSLAGLGDSGANVLTF
TRBV7-9,TRBJ1-1,NA,NA,TGTGCCAGCAGCTTAGGGGTCTCCGGGGACACTGAAGCTTTCTTT,CASSLGVSGDTEAFF
TRBV20-1,TRBJ1-4,NA,NA,TGCAGTGCTAGAGGCGGGGGCGCGGAAAAACTGTTTTTT,CSARGGGAEKLFF
TRBV7-2,TRBJ2-3,NA,NA,TGTGCCAGCAGCCCCTATGGCACAGATACGCAGTATTTT,CASSPYGTDTQYF
TRBV19,TRBJ2-1,TRBD2,NA,TGTGCCGGTAGTAGCCCACTAGCGGGGAGGCGGTCCTACAATGAGCAGTTCTTC,CAGSSPLAGRRSYNEQFF
TRBV12-3/TRBV12-4,TRBJ1-1,NA,NA,TGTGCCAGCAGTTCTTTCTTGTCCGCGGGAGAGGTTTTCTTT,CASSSFLSAGEVFF
TRBV3-1,TRBJ2-1,TRBD2,NA,TGTACCAGCAGCCCCCAACTTACCTTACCAGCGGGGGGAATAAATGAGCAGTTCTTC,CTSSPQLTLPAGGINEQFF
TRBV7-2,TRBJ2-5,TRBD1,NA,TGTGCCAGCAGCTCGCCCCCGGGACAGGGAATAGAGACCCAGTACTTC,CASSSPPGQGIETQYF
TRBV20-1,TRBJ2-1,NA,NA,TGCAGTGCTGGGCCCCAGGGGAGGAATGAGCAGTTCTTC,CSAGPQGRNEQFF